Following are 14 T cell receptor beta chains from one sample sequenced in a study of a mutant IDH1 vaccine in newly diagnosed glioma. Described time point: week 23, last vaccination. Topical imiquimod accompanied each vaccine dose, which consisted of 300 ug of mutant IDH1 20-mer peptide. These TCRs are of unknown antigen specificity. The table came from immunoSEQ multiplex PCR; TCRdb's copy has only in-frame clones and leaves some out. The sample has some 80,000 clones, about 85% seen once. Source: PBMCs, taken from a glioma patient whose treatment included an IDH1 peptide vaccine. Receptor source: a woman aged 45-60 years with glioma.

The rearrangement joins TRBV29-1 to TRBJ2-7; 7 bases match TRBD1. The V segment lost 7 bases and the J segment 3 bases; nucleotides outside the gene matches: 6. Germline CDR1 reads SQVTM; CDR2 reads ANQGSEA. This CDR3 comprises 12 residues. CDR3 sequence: CSAATGSYEQYF. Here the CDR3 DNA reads TGCAGCGCCGCGACAGGGAGCTACGAGCAGTACTTC.

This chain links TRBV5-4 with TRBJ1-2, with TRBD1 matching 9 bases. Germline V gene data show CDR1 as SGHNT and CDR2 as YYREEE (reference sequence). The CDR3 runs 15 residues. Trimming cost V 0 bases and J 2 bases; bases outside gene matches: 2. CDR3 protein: CASSLADRGNYGYTF. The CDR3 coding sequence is TGTGCCAGCAGCTTGGCCGACAGGGGGAACTATGGCTACACCTTC.

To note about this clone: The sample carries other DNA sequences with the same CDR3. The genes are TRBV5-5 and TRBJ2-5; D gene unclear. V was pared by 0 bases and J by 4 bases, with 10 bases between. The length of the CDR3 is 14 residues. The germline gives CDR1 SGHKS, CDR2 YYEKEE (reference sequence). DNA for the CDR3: TGTGCCAGCAGCTTGGAGGCGGAAATAGAGACCCAGTACTTC. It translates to CASSLEAEIETQYF.

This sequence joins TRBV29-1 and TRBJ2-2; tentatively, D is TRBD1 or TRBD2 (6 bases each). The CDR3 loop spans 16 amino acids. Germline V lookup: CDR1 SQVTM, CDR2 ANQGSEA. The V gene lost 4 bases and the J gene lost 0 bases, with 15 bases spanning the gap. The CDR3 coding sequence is TGCAGCGTTGCCTCGGGGGCCCACCCGAACACCGGGGAGCTGTTTTTT. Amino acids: CSVASGAHPNTGELFF.

CDR3 protein: CASAGGRNGEQFF. The DNA for the CDR3 is TGTGCCAGCGCGGGAGGGCGGAATGGTGAGCAGTTCTTC. V is TRBV9 and J is TRBJ2-1; TRBD2 matches at 9 bases. In germline, CDR1 is SGDLS, CDR2 YYNGEE. Trimming cost V 7 bases and J 9 bases; bases outside gene matches: 8. CDR3 length: 13 residues. The full variable domain, completed using reference TRBV9 and TRBJ2-1, is DSGVTQTPKHLITATGQRVTLRCSPRSGDLSVYWYQQSLDQGLQFLIQYYNGEERAKGNILERFSAQQFPDLHSELNLSSLELGDSALYFCASAGGRNGEQFFGPGTRLTVL.

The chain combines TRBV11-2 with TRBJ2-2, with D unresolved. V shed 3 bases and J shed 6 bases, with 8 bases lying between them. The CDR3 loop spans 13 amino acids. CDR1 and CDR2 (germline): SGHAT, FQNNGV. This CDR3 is CASSFLGAGELFF. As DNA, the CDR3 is TGTGCCAGCAGCTTCCTTGGGGCCGGGGAGCTGTTTTTT.

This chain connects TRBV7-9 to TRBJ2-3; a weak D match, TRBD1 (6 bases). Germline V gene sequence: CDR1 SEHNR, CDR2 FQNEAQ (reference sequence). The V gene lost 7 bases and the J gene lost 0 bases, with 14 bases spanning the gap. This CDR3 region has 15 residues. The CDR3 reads CASNTPDSSTDTQYF. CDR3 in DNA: TGTGCCAGCAACACTCCGGACAGTAGCACAGATACGCAGTATTTT. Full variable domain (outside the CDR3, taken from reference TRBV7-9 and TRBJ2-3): DTGVSQNPRHKITKRGQNVTFRCDPISEHNRLYWYRQTLGQGPEFLTYFQNEAQLEKSRLLSDRFSAERPKGSFSTLEIQRTEQGDSAMYLCASNTPDSSTDTQYFGPGTRLTVL.

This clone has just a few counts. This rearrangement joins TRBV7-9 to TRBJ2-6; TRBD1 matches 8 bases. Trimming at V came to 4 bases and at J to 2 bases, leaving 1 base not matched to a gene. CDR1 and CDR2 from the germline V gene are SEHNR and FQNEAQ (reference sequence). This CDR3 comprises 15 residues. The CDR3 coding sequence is TGTGCCAGCAGCTCGGACAGGGCTGGGGCCAACGTCCTGACTTTC. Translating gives CASSSDRAGANVLTF.

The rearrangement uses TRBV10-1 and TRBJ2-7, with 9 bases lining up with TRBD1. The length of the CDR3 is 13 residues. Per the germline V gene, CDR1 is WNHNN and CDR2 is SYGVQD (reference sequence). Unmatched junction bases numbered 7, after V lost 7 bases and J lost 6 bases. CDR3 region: CASTDRGWAEQYF. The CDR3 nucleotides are TGCGCCAGCACCGACAGGGGGTGGGCCGAGCAGTACTTC.

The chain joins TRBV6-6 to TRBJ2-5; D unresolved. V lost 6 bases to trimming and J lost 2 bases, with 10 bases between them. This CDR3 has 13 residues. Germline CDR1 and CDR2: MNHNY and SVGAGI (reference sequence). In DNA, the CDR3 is TGTGCCAGCAGGGAGCGTATGCAAGAGACCCAGTACTTC. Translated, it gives CASRERMQETQYF.

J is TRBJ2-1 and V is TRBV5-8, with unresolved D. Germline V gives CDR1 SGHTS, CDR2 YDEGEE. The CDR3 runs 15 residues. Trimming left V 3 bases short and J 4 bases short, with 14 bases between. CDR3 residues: CASSYDRSSYNEQFF. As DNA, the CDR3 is TGTGCCAGCAGCTACGACCGGTCATCTTACAATGAGCAGTTCTTC.

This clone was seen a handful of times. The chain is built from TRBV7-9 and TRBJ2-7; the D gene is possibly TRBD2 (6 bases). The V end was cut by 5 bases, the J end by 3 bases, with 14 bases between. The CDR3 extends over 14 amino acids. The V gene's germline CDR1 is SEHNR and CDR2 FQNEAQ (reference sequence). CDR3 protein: CASSHGGGSYEQYF. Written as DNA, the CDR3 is TGTGCCAGCAGCCACGGTGGGGGGAGCTACGAGCAGTACTTC.

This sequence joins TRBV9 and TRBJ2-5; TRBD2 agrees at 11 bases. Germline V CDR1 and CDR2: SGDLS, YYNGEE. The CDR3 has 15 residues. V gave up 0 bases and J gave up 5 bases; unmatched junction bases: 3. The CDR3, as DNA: TGTGCCAGCAGCGTAGGAGCTAGCGGGGGGGAGACCCAGTACTTC. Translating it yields CASSVGASGGETQYF.

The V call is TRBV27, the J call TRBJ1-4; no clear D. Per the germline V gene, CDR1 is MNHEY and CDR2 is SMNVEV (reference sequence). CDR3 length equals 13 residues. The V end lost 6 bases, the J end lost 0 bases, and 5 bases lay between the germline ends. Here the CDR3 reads CASRHATNEKLFF. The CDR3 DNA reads TGTGCCAGCAGGCATGCAACTAATGAAAAACTGTTTTTT.